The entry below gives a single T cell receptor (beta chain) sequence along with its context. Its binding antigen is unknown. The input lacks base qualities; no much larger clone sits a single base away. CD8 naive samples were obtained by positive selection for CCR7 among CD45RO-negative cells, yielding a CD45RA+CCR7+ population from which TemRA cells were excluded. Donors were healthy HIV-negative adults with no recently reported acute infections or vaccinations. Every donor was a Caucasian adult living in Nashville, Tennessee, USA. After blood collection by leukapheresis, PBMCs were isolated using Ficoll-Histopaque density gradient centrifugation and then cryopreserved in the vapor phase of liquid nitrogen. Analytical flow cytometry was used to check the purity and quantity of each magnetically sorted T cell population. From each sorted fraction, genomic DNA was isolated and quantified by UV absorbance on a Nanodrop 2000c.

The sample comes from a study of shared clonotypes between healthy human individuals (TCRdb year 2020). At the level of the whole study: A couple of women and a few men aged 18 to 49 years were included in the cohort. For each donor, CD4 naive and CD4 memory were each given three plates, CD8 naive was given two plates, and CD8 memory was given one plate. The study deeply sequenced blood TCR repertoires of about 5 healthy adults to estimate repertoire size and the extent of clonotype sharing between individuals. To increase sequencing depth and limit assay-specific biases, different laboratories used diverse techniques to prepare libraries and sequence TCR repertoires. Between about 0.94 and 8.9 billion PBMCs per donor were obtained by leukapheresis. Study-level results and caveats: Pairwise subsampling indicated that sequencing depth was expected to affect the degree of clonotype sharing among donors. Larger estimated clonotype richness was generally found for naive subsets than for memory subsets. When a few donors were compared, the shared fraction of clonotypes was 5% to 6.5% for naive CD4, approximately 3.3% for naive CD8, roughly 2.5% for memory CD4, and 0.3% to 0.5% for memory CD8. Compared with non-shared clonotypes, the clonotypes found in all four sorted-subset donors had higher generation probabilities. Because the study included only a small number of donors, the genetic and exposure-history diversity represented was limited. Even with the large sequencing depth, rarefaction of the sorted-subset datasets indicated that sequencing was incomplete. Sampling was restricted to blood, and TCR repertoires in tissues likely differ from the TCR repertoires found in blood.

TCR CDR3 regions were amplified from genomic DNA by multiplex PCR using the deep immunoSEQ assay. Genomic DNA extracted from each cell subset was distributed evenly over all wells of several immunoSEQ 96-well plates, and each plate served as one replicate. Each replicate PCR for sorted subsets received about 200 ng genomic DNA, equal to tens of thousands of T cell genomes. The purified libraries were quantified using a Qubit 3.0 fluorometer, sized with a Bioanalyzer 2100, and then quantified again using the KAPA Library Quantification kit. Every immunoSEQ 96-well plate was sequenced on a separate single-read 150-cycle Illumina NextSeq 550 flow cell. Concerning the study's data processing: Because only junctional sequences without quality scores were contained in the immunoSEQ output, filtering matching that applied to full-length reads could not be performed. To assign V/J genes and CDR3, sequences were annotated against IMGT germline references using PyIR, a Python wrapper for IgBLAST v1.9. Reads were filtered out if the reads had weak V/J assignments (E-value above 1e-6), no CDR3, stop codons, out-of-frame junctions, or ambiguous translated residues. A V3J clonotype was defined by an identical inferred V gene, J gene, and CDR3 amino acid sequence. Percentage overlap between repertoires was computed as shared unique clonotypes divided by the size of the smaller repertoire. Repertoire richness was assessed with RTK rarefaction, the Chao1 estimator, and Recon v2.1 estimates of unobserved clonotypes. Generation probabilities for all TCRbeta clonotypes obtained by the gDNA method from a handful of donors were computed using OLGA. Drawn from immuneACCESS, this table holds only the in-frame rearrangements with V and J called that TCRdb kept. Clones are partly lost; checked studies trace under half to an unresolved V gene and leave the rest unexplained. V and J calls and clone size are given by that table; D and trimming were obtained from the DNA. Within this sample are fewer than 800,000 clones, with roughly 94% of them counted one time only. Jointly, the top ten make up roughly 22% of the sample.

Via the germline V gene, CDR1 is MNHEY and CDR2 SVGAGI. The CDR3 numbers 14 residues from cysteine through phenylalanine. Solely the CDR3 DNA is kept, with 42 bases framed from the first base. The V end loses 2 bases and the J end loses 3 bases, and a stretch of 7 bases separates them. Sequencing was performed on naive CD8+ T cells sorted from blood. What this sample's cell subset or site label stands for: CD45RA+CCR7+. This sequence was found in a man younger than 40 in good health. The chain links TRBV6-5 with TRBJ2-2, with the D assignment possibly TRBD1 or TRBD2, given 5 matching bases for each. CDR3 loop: CASSYGTHTGELFF. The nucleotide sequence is TGTGCCAGCAGTTACGGGACCCACACCGGGGAGCTGTTTTTT.